This section outlines one T cell receptor beta chain sequence together with its context. Its antigen is not known. The data stem from a study of CD8 T cells in ankylosing spondylitis. The study's findings and limits: Reportedly, disease-linked clones are significantly enriched in ankylosing spondylitis patients' matched synovial fluid. In synovial fluid and blood from reactive arthritis, some motif variants were previously reported.

V lost 6 bases to trimming and J lost 0 bases, with 12 bases between them. CDR3 length equals 16 residues. Germline V gives CDR1 MNHNS, CDR2 SASEGT. Construction of TCR beta libraries was performed using quantitative 5'-RACE with molecular barcodes. One entry per CDR3 protein, called by TCRdb with MiXCR from the 5' RACE reads. The repertoire includes 250,000 to 300,000 distinct CDR3 sequences, around 20% of them detected once, and around 7.8% sits in the top ten. The sequence derives from a male donor with ankylosing spondylitis or in good health (not recorded which). Sequenced material: blood, either unsorted or a sorted T cell fraction (not recorded which). The chain joins TRBV6-1 to TRBJ2-6, with D perhaps TRBD1 or TRBD2 (5 bases each). This CDR3 reads CASSRGRLSGANVLTF. In DNA form, the CDR3 reads TGTGCCAGCAGCCGGGGACGCCTCTCTGGGGCCAACGTCCTGACTTTC.